The text below deals with one TCR beta chain. Antigen unknown. The record originates from a study of T cell responses to AZD1222 COVID-19 vaccine. Study conclusions and caveats: Spike-specific TCR repertoires showed rising breadth and depth after two AZD1222 doses. Donors, mostly white British, included more females; clonal diversity was possibly underestimated. Dominant at 160-218 and 743-854, vaccine-associated CD4 TCRs also spanned spike. Nearly half of spike-specific TCRs reportedly target variant regions that are unmutated in the B.1.351 and B.1.1.7 variants.

This table comes from immunoSEQ multiplex PCR, and its TCRdb copy is limited to in-frame clones, with some not included. The sample carries tens of thousands of clones, around nine tenths recorded once. Trimming removed 4 bases at V and 2 bases at J, with 18 bases between. There are 16 residues in the CDR3. The germline V gene encodes CDR1 KGHSH and CDR2 LQKENI. The chain combines TRBV18 with TRBJ2-7; D may be TRBD1 (6 bases). This material consisted of peripheral blood, taken on day 0 of MenACWY control vaccination. This sequence was found in an adult in good health. CDR3 protein: CASSLNGGPGAYEQYF. The CDR3 DNA follows: TGTGCCAGCTCACTAAATGGCGGGCCAGGGGCCTACGAGCAGTACTTC. The whole variable domain, remainder taken from reference TRBV18 and TRBJ2-7, is NAGVMQNPRHLVRRRGQEARLRCSPMKGHSHVYWYRQLPEEGLKFMVYLQKENIIDESGMPKERFSAEFPKEGPSILRIQQVVRGDSAAYFCASSLNGGPGAYEQYFGPGTRLTVT.